Listed below are T cell receptor beta chains from one sample, sequenced in a study of blood T cell repertoires in COVID-19. Assay used: immunoSEQ multiplex PCR; TCRdb lists only in-frame clones, some missing. The repertoire includes about 250,000 clones, about nine tenths of them detected once, and less than 3% sits in the top ten. The specimen was peripheral blood. The receptors were sampled from a woman aged 25 to 39 with active or convalescent COVID-19. Both conserved end residues are part of each CDR3. D genes are given only for firm matches. The size entry is marked missing in some rows and otherwise reads once, few, many or a size class.

D gene	V gene	clone size	J gene	CDR3 DNA	CDR3 protein
NA	TRBV12-3/TRBV12-4	once	TRBJ1-2	TGTGCCAGCGACTCTCCCGGACAGTATGGCTACACCTTC	CASDSPGQYGYTF
TRBD1	TRBV9	NA	TRBJ2-3	TGTGCCAGCAGCGTAGGGCGAGGGGGACAGGGGGCTGGAAATACGCAGTATTTT	CASSVGRGGQGAGNTQYF
NA	TRBV10-2	NA	TRBJ2-6	TGCGCCACCTCTAGCTCTGGGGCCAACGTCCTGACTTTC	CATSSSGANVLTF
NA	TRBV3-1/TRBV3-2	NA	TRBJ1-3	TGTGCCAGCAGCCACCGCAGGGAGGCTGGAAACACCATATATTTT	CASSHRREAGNTIYF
TRBD1	TRBV28	NA	TRBJ2-5	TGTGCCAGCAGTGACAGGGGAGAGACCCAGTACTTC	CASSDRGETQYF
NA	TRBV6-5	few	TRBJ1-2	TGTGCCAGCAAAGTTTCTGTCGGGGCTAACTATGGCTACACCTTC	CASKVSVGANYGYTF
NA	TRBV4-2	NA	TRBJ1-1	TGTGCCAGCAGCCCACAGGGTGCGGACACTGAAGCTTTCTTT	CASSPQGADTEAFF
NA	TRBV19	NA	TRBJ1-5	TGTGCCAGTAGCCCTAGAGGGGGGGATAGTCAGCCCCAGCATTTT	CASSPRGGDSQPQHF
NA	TRBV4-3	once	TRBJ2-7	TGCGCCAGCAGCCAAGATCTAGATCTAGCTAGGCCGTACGAGCAGTACTTC	CASSQDLDLARPYEQYF
TRBD1	TRBV24-1	NA	TRBJ2-3	TGTGCCACCAGTGACCCGGGACAGGGGGCGATAGATACGCAGTATTTT	CATSDPGQGAIDTQYF
NA	TRBV6-2/TRBV6-3	NA	TRBJ1-2	TGTGCCAGCAGTTACCACACAGGGAACTATGGCTACACCTTC	CASSYHTGNYGYTF
TRBD1	TRBV5-4	NA	TRBJ1-1	TGTGCCAGCAGCTTGGGCGGACAGGCCCTAGGGGCTGAAGCTTTCTTT	CASSLGGQALGAEAFF
NA	TRBV7-9	NA	TRBJ1-3	TGTGCCAGCAGCAGTATACCGGGGTCAGCTGGGTCTGGAAACACCATATATTTT	CASSSIPGSAGSGNTIYF
NA	TRBV28	NA	TRBJ1-2	TGTGCCAGCAGTTTCCGTAACTATGGCTACACCTTC	CASSFRNYGYTF
NA	TRBV24-1	NA	TRBJ2-1	TGTGCCACCAGTGTCGGGTTCGAGCAGTTCTTC	CATSVGFEQFF
NA	TRBV28	NA	TRBJ1-3	TGTGCCAGCAGACCTCCCACAGGGTTGGGTGGAAACACCATATATTTT	CASRPPTGLGGNTIYF
TRBD2	TRBV18	NA	TRBJ2-7	TGTGCCAGCTCACCACTTGGGGCGGGAGGTGGCGAGCAGTACTTC	CASSPLGAGGGEQYF
TRBD1	TRBV24-1	NA	TRBJ1-1	TGTGCCACCAGTGACCACGGACAGGGGGGCACTGAAGCTTTCTTT	CATSDHGQGGTEAFF
TRBD1	TRBV7-3	NA	TRBJ2-1	TGTGCCAGCAGCGCGACAGGGAACAATGAGCAGTTCTTC	CASSATGNNEQFF
NA	TRBV11-2	NA	TRBJ2-2	TGTGCCAGCAGCTTGATTGCGGGGAGCCGGGGCACCGGGGAGCTGTTTTTT	CASSLIAGSRGTGELFF
NA	TRBV19	NA	TRBJ1-6	TGTGCCAGTAGTATAGATCTTCGGACAGCACCCCTCCACTTT	CASSIDLRTAPLHF
NA	TRBV6-5	once	TRBJ1-5	TGTGCCAGCAGCCCAGGGAGCAATCAGCCCCAGCATTTT	CASSPGSNQPQHF
TRBD2	TRBV2	NA	TRBJ2-1	TGTGCCAGCAGTGAACTCCGCGGGGGGGCCTTTGAGCAGTTCTTC	CASSELRGGAFEQFF
NA	TRBV29-1	NA	TRBJ2-7	TGCAGCGTTGAAGTAGTCATAAACCACAGGACAGTCTGGTACTTC	CSVEVVINHRTVWYF
TRBD1	TRBV7-3	NA	TRBJ2-7	TGTGCCAGCAGCCCCGGGACAGGGGTCCCCTACGAGCAGTACTTC	CASSPGTGVPYEQYF
NA	TRBV9	NA	TRBJ1-3	TGTGCCAGCAGCAAGGACACAGGGCTATCTGGAAACACCATATATTTT	CASSKDTGLSGNTIYF
NA	TRBV6-5	NA	TRBJ2-5	TGTGCCAGCAGTTCCCAGGGGCAAGAGACCCAGTACTTC	CASSSQGQETQYF
TRBD2	TRBV6-6	NA	TRBJ2-1	TGTGCCACCCTAGCGGGGCGTGTGCAGTTCTTC	CATLAGRVQFF
TRBD1	TRBV10-3	NA	TRBJ2-5	TGTGCCATCCGGTATGGGACAGGGGAAGAGACCCAGTACTTC	CAIRYGTGEETQYF
NA	TRBV4-3	few	TRBJ1-4	TGCGCCAGCAGCCAAGACGGTCGAACTAATGAAAAACTGTTTTTT	CASSQDGRTNEKLFF
TRBD1	TRBV19	NA	TRBJ1-2	TGTGCCAGTAGTATTGACAGGGGTGATGGCTACACCTTC	CASSIDRGDGYTF
NA	TRBV5-1	NA	TRBJ2-3	TGCGCCAGCAGCTTGGACAGGGAAACAGATACGCAGTATTTT	CASSLDRETDTQYF
NA	TRBV7-9	NA	TRBJ1-4	TGTGCCAGCAGCTTAGCCGACAGAACACTGTTTTTT	CASSLADRTLFF
TRBD1	TRBV5-4	NA	TRBJ1-2	TGTGCCAGCAGCACCTGGGACAGGGGGCCGAATGGCTACACCTTC	CASSTWDRGPNGYTF
NA	TRBV11-3	once	TRBJ2-6	TGTGCCAGCAGCCATTCTCCGGACAACCCCGCCTGCTCTGGGGCCAACGTCCTGACTTTC	CASSHSPDNPACSGANVLTF
NA	TRBV7-9	few	TRBJ1-2	TGTGCCAGCAGCCCCCCTCCGGCAGGGTTGGGGAACTATGGCTACACCTTC	CASSPPPAGLGNYGYTF
NA	TRBV5-4	NA	TRBJ1-2	TGTGCCAGCAGCTTGTGGGGCGGCGGGGGAGACTATGGCTACACCTTC	CASSLWGGGGDYGYTF
TRBD2	TRBV6-6	once	TRBJ2-1	TGTGCCAGCGGGACTAGCGGGGGAGTTAGGTTCTTC	CASGTSGGVRFF
TRBD2	TRBV6-5	NA	TRBJ2-3	TGTGCCAGCAGCTCCGGGACTACAGACACAGATACGCAGTATTTT	CASSSGTTDTDTQYF
TRBD2	TRBV18	NA	TRBJ2-3	TGTGCCAGCTCACCCCCTGGACTAGCGGGGGGCCTGGATACGCAGTATTTT	CASSPPGLAGGLDTQYF
TRBD1	TRBV5-1	few	TRBJ1-1	TGCGCCAGCAGCTTGGTAGGCGGGCAGGGGGCGAGGACTGAAGCTTTCTTT	CASSLVGGQGARTEAFF
NA	TRBV5-8	NA	TRBJ2-5	TGTGCCAGCAGCTTGGGACAGAGAGGAGAGACCCAGTACTTC	CASSLGQRGETQYF
TRBD1	TRBV20-1	NA	TRBJ1-5	TGCAGTGCTAGTGGCCGGCCAGGGGGAGGTCAGCCCCAGCATTTT	CSASGRPGGGQPQHF
TRBD1	TRBV24-1	NA	TRBJ1-2	TGTGCCACCAGTTCAACCGGGACAGGGCCTCTTGGGGGCTACACCTTC	CATSSTGTGPLGGYTF
NA	TRBV21-1	few	TRBJ1-1	TGTGCCAGCAGCGGCCGGGACAGGGGTTCATCTGAAGCTTTCTTT	CASSGRDRGSSEAFF
TRBD1	TRBV10-3	NA	TRBJ2-2	TGTGCCATCAGTGACCCAGACAGGGGCAGTAGCGGGGAGCTGTTTTTT	CAISDPDRGSSGELFF
NA	TRBV30	NA	TRBJ1-1	TGTGCCTGGAGTCGAGTGAACACTGAAGCTTTCTTT	CAWSRVNTEAFF
TRBD2	TRBV6-2/TRBV6-3	NA	TRBJ2-7	TGTGCCAGCAGTCCAATCACTAGCGGGATTTACGAGCAGTACTTC	CASSPITSGIYEQYF
NA	TRBV7-9	once	TRBJ2-5	TGTGCCAGCAGCCCGGGTCAAGAGACCCAGTACTTC	CASSPGQETQYF
TRBD2	TRBV29-1	NA	TRBJ2-2	TGCAGCGTTGGTAGCGGGGGGAACACCGGGGAGCTGTTTTTT	CSVGSGGNTGELFF
NA	TRBV30	NA	TRBJ2-7	TGTGCCTGGAGTGTCTGGCTAGCGCTCTCGAGCTCCTACGAGCAGTACTTC	CAWSVWLALSSSYEQYF
TRBD2	TRBV7-6	once	TRBJ2-3	TGTGCCAGCAGCTTAGGACCGCGGGGGGAAATCACAGATACGCAGTATTTT	CASSLGPRGEITDTQYF
TRBD1	TRBV5-1	NA	TRBJ2-1	TGCGCCAGCAGCTTGGCGCCTCCCGGGACAGGTTTGTACAATGAGCAGTTCTTC	CASSLAPPGTGLYNEQFF
TRBD1	TRBV5-1	once	TRBJ2-7	TGCGCCAGCAGTGCCCGACAGGGGGCGAACCCGTGGGCCGAGCAGTACTTC	CASSARQGANPWAEQYF
NA	TRBV7-9	few	TRBJ1-1	TGTGCCAGCAGCCCCCGGACACTACTGAACACTGAAGCTTTCTTT	CASSPRTLLNTEAFF
NA	TRBV19	few	TRBJ2-3	TGTGCCAGTAGTATCGCGGAGGGAACGCCTAATACGCAGTATTTT	CASSIAEGTPNTQYF
TRBD2	TRBV4-2	NA	TRBJ2-7	TGTGCCAGCAGCCCCGGGACTAACTACGAGCAGTACTTC	CASSPGTNYEQYF